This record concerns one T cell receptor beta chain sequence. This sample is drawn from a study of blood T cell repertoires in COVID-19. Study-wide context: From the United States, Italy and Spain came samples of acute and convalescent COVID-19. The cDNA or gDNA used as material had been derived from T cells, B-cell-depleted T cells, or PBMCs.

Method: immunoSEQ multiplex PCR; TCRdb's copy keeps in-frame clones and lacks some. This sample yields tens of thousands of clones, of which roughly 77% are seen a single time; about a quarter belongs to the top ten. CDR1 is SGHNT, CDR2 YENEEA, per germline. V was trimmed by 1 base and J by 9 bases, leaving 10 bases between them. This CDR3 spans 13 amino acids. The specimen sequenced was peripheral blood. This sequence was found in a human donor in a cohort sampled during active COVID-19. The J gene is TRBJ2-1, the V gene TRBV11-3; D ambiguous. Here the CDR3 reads CASSLGPGSEQFF. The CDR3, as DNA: TGTGCCAGCAGCTTAGGGCCGGGTAGTGAGCAGTTCTTC.